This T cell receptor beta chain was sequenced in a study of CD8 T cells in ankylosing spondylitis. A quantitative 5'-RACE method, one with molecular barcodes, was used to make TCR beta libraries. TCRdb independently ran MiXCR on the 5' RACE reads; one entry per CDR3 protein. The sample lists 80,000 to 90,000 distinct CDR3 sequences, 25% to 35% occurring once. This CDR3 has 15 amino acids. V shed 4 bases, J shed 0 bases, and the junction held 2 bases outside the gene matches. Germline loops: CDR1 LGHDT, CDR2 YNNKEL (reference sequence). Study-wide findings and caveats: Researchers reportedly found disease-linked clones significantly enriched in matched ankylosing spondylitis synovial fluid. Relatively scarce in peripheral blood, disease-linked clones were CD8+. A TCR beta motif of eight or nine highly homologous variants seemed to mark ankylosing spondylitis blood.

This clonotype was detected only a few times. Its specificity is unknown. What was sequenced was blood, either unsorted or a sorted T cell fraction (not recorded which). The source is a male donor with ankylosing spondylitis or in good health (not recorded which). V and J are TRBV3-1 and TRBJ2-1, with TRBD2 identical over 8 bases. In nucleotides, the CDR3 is TGTGCCAGCAGCCTTAGCGGGAACTCCTACAATGAGCAGTTCTTC. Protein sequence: CASSLSGNSYNEQFF.